This record looks at one TCR beta chain sequence and its context. This clone has a handful of counts. Its antigen target is currently unknown. No base-level quality is on record; no much larger clone is a single base apart. The germline V gene gives CDR1 as MNHEY and CDR2 as SVGAGI. The V and J ends are trimmed by 10 bases and 0 bases, leaving 12 bases between them. From the cysteine through the phenylalanine, the CDR3 covers 13 amino acids. Solely the CDR3 DNA is kept, with 39 bases framed from the first base. This entry comes from a study of vaccination effects on CD4 cells after COVID-19 (dated by TCRdb to between 2021 and 2023). At the level of the whole study: Two doses of either the BNT162b2 or the mRNA-1273 mRNA SARS-CoV-2 vaccine were administered to participants. The study compared SARS-CoV-2 spike-specific CD4+ TCR repertoires before and after mRNA vaccination in COVID-19 convalescent patients and infection-naive vaccine recipients. The full study included 9 to 10 COVID-19 convalescent patients and several SARS-CoV-2-naive healthy vaccine recipients. In the study, cultures from other donors were sequenced using the Oncomine TCR Beta short-read assay on an Illumina iSeq 100.

The library was generated by the immunoSEQ multiplex PCR assay. DNA from the CD4+ T cells that had been cultured and isolated underwent TCR beta CDR3 sequencing. Per the authors' processing: Non-productive TCR sequences were removed and reads were trimmed to the CDR3 region, keeping CDR3s of at least 7 amino acids. The MANAFEST web app was used to identify antigen-specific clonotypes by comparing expansion in peptide wells with expansion in reference cultures. For clones to be considered positive, expansion at FDR<0.05 versus reference and all other wells, an odds ratio above 5, and a frequency above 0.1% in two replicate wells were required. Cross-reactive clonotypes were defined as significantly expanded in SARS-CoV-2 spike wells and in at least one common cold coronavirus spike condition. Levenshtein distance calculated with the stringdist R package was used to assess CDR3 similarity, and unrooted trees were constructed with ape in R 3.6.1. The immuneACCESS repertoire file appears here via TCRdb, limited to in-frame rearrangements. These files lack a portion of the clones; in checked studies, under half of the deficit traces to unresolved V genes, and the cause of the others is not known. The V and J calls and the clone size are those of that table, but D and trimming were determined from the DNA. The sample table records tens of thousands of clones; more than 70% of these occur just once. The ten biggest clones cover just over 6% of the sample.

In the ViraFEST assay, PBMC were stimulated with viral peptide pools, and TCR sequencing was then used to find antigen-specific CD4+ T cell clonotypes based on their expansion. After 10 to 11 days of culture, CD4+ T cells were isolated with the EasySep CD4+ T cell isolation kit. The absence of prior SARS-CoV-2 infection in healthy vaccine recipients was confirmed by negative nucleocapsid antibodies before and after vaccination. Some 2.2 million PBMC per well were cultured in IMDM with about 4.6% human AB serum, roughly 10 IU/ml IL-2 and gentamicin, plus 10 ug/ml peptides. On days 3 and 7, half of the culture medium was replaced with fresh IL-2-containing medium. Unless noted otherwise, every peptide stimulation condition was cultured in triplicate wells. PBMC were separated from whole blood using Ficoll-Paque Plus gradient centrifugation and were then either cryopreserved at -140C or used fresh. Overlapping peptide pools spanned the spike proteins of SARS-CoV-2 and the common cold coronaviruses HCoV-NL63, HCoV-OC43 and HCoV-229E. The QIAamp micro DNA kit was used to extract genomic DNA from the cultured CD4+ T cells.

On the study overall, not on this receptor specifically: At late post-vaccination timepoints, both infection-induced and vaccine-induced clones showed marked clonal contraction, consistent with waning T cell responses. Among healthy vaccine recipients, nearly all vaccine-induced clones were SARS-CoV-2 mono-reactive, and just 1 of 255 was cross-reactive with common cold coronaviruses. Limitations of the study were the small number of convalescent patients and the absence of early post-infection timepoints.

The V and J genes are TRBV6-5 and TRBJ1-1; matching of 6 bases hints at TRBD1 as the D gene. Sample: CD4+ T cells from PBMCs cultured with HCoV-OC43 spike peptides, taken before COVID-19 vaccination. Taken with the paper, the label for cell subset or site translates to: HCoV-OC43 spike overlapping peptide pool stimulation. This TCR came from a human donor who received a COVID-19 vaccine. The DNA reads TGTGCCACCCTGGGGACACTGAACACTGAAGCTTTCTTT. Its coded protein is CATLGTLNTEAFF.